The clone carrying this T cell receptor beta chain was picked up a small number of times. This sample was taken from a study of blood T cell repertoires in COVID-19. Looking at the study overall: The United States, Italy and Spain supplied acute and convalescent COVID-19 samples. Sources were T cells, B-cell-depleted T cells, or PBMCs; the material itself was cDNA or gDNA.

V gave up 0 bases and J gave up 3 bases; unmatched junction bases: 5. Germline values: CDR1 SGHRS, CDR2 YFSETQ. This CDR3 has 15 residues. Per the original methods: Reference gene primer amplification gave nucleated cell count estimates. Some clones are missing from TCRdb's copy, which holds only in-frame ones; the method was immunoSEQ multiplex PCR. The DNA gave D and trimming, while V, J and clone size come from that table. The sample has about 220,000 clones; 82% are singletons. The chain carries TRBV5-1 and TRBJ1-1, with 7 bases fitting TRBD1. This TCR came from a woman of 80 years or more with acute or convalescent COVID-19. What was sequenced was peripheral blood. The CDR3 protein is CASSLETGLYTEAFF. Here the CDR3 DNA reads TGCGCCAGCAGCTTGGAGACAGGGCTCTACACTGAAGCTTTCTTT.